This T cell receptor beta chain was identified in a study of CD8 T cells in ankylosing spondylitis. Quantitative 5'-RACE with molecular barcodes produced the TCR beta libraries. TCRdb re-called the 5' RACE reads with MiXCR, one entry per CDR3 protein. The sample contains around 100,000 distinct CDR3 sequences, about 25% of which appear only once. As regards this clonotype: The antigen is undetermined.

Study-wide results and caveats: There was a TCR beta motif, made of 7 or 8 highly homologous variants, that appeared characteristic of ankylosing spondylitis blood. Matched ankylosing spondylitis synovial fluid reportedly showed significant enrichment of disease-linked clones. A CD8+ phenotype characterized the disease-linked clones, which were relatively rare in peripheral blood.

The TCR sequence derives from a male donor with ankylosing spondylitis. The sequenced material came from synovial fluid, either unsorted or a sorted T cell fraction (not recorded which).

The CDR3 sequence: CASSRGSVGTQYF. For the CDR3, the DNA is TGTGCCAGCAGCCGGGGGTCAGTTGGTACGCAGTATTTT. This chain uses TRBV14 with TRBJ2-3; tentatively, D is TRBD1 or TRBD2 (5 bases each). This CDR3 has 13 amino acids. Germline-derived CDR1 and CDR2 are SGHDN and FVKESK. V lost 4 bases and J lost 8, with 13 bases in between.